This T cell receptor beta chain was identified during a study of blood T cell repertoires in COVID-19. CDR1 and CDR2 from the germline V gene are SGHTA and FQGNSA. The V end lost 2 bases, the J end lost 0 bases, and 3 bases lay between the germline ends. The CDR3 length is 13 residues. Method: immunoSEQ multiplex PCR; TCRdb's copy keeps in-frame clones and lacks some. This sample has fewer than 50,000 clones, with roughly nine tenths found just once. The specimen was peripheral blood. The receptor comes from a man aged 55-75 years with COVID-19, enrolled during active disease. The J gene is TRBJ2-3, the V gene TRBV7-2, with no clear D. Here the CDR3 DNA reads TGTGCCAGCAGCTTATATAGCACAGATACGCAGTATTTT. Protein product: CASSLYSTDTQYF.